One T cell receptor beta chain is described in this entry. Selected positively for CCR7 and CD45RO-negative, naive CD8 cells excluded terminally differentiated effector memory CD45RA+ cells. Deep-level settings were used for running the assay. Method: immunoSEQ multiplex PCR; TCRdb's copy keeps in-frame clones and lacks some. In the table there are some 2,100,000 clones, 85% to 95% of which are singletons. This sample is part of a study of shared clonotypes between healthy human individuals. From germline, CDR1 is SQVTM and CDR2 ANQGSEA. The CDR3 is 11 residues long. After removal of 6 bases from V and 9 bases from J, the junction contained 5 bases not matched to a gene.

The sequenced sample consisted of naive CD8+ T cells from PBMCs. This chain connects TRBV29-1 to TRBJ2-1, with 7 nucleotides matching TRBD1. The sequence was obtained from a man aged 18 to 29 in good health. Some clones in this sample may be carry-over from other donors' samples. The CDR3 sequence is CSVRQGGEQFF. The CDR3 nucleotides read TGCAGCGTGAGACAGGGCGGTGAGCAGTTCTTC.